These 9 T cell receptor beta chains came from one sample sequenced in a study of blood T cells in healthy people across ages. For the second PCR, which ran for about 6 to 11 cycles, a sample-barcoded 5' primer and a J-beta primer mix were used. MiXCR, run by TCRdb on the 5' RACE reads, gives a single entry per CDR3 protein. The sample holds approximately 800,000 distinct CDR3 sequences; 20% to 30% are singletons and the top ten take around 3%. The sample also formed part of further work on T cells of mothers and their children.

The sequenced sample was blood. These receptors all come from a boy between 5 and 17 years old in good health.

This clonotype was observed a handful of times. J is TRBJ2-7 and V is TRBV7-3; 11 bases are a match to TRBD2. V was pared by 3 bases and J by 2 bases, with 3 bases of the junction left unmatched. The CDR3 sequence is 15 residues long. Germline values: CDR1 SGHTA, CDR2 FQGTGA. The CDR3 region has the DNA TGTGCCAGCAGCTTGGGGACTAGCGGTCCCTACGAGCAGTACTTC. Its translation is CASSLGTSGPYEQYF.

This clonotype was recorded a few times. The chain has TRBV12-3 or TRBV12-4 and TRBJ1-2, with D perhaps TRBD1 (5 bases). Between the trimmed V and J ends, which lost 4 bases and 4 bases, there was a span of 10 bases. The CDR3 runs to 13 residues. The DNA of the CDR3 is TGTGCCAGCAGTTCCAGGGTTTCCTATGGCTACACCTTC. Encoded protein: CASSSRVSYGYTF.

The rearrangement links TRBV3-1 to TRBJ1-1; 11 nucleotides line up with TRBD1. The V gene's germline CDR1 is LGHDT and CDR2 YNNKEL (reference sequence). V dropped 3 bases and J dropped 6; count of bases not matched to a gene: 3. The length of the CDR3 is 14 residues. The CDR3 DNA is TGTGCCAGCAGCCAGGACAGGGGGCCGGCTGAAGCTTTCTTT. Residues: CASSQDRGPAEAFF.

This clonotype was seen only a few times. V gene TRBV11-2 combines with J gene TRBJ2-6; possibly TRBD2 for D (5 bases). Germline V gene data show CDR1 as SGHAT and CDR2 as FQNNGV. This CDR3 has 14 amino acids. Trimming stripped 11 bases from V and 1 base from J, with 12 bases between. The CDR3, as DNA: TGTGCCCTCACCAGAGGGTCTGGGGCCAACGTCCTGACTTTC. Its protein is CALTRGSGANVLTF.

In this sample, this clonotype turned up many times. The genes are TRBV4-2 and TRBJ2-5; the D gene is possibly TRBD1 (6 bases). The germline V and J ends were trimmed by 4 bases and 0 bases, with 12 bases remaining between them. The CDR3 contains 15 residues. CDR1 is LGHNA, CDR2 YNFKEQ, per germline. The chain's CDR3 is CASSRTGTYQETQYF. The CDR3, as DNA: TGTGCCAGCAGCCGAACAGGGACGTACCAAGAGACCCAGTACTTC.

This clonotype has more than one count but fewer than ten. This chain joins TRBV6-5 and TRBJ2-5; D is perhaps TRBD2 (6 bases). Between the trimmed V and J ends, which lost 0 bases and 0 bases, there was a span of 20 bases. This CDR3 spans 19 amino acids. CDR1 MNHEY and CDR2 SVGAGI come from the germline V gene. The CDR3 spells CASSYSLGSGTRYQETQYF. The DNA of the CDR3 is TGTGCCAGCAGTTACTCCCTGGGTAGCGGAACGAGGTACCAAGAGACCCAGTACTTC.

The rearrangement uses TRBV3-1 and TRBJ1-6; possible D gene TRBD1, 6 bases. The CDR3 totals 15 residues. The germline V gene encodes CDR1 LGHDT and CDR2 YNNKEL (reference sequence). Between the trimmed V and J ends, which lost 5 bases and 8 bases, there was a span of 16 bases. The CDR3 loop is CASSEKQGFYSPLHF. DNA of the CDR3: TGTGCCAGCAGCGAAAAACAGGGTTTTTATTCACCCCTCCACTTT.

This clonotype came up a few times. The junction differs from germline at one of its ends, possibly a read error. The genes are TRBV14 and TRBJ2-5; unclear D gene. The CDR3 length is 13 residues. The germline V gene encodes CDR1 SGHDN and CDR2 FVKESK. The CDR3 DNA reads TGTGCCGGCAGCCCGACCCGTCAAGAGACCCAGTACTTC. Translated, it gives CAGSPTRQETQYF.

This chain uses TRBV5-1 with TRBJ1-5; D may be TRBD1 (5 bases). Germline V gene data show CDR1 as SGHRS and CDR2 as YFSETQ. The V end was cut by 3 bases, the J end by 7 bases, with 8 bases between. The CDR3 has 12 residues. The CDR3 DNA follows: TGCGCCAGCAGCTGGGGACTGCAGCCCCAGCATTTT. Translating gives CASSWGLQPQHF.